This TCR beta chain was retrieved from a study of blood T cells in healthy people across ages. A sample-barcoded 5' primer and a J-beta primer mix were used in a second PCR of roughly 6 to 11 cycles. TCRdb processed the 5' RACE reads anew with MiXCR; each CDR3 protein has one entry. The sample includes 1.2 million to 1.5 million distinct CDR3 sequences, around 59% seen only once; the top ten take about 6.7%. After removal of 4 bases from V and 2 bases from J, the junction contained 6 bases not matched to a gene. The CDR3 covers 15 residues. Germline-derived CDR1 and CDR2 are LGHNA and YNFKEQ. A remark on this clonotype: Its specificity is unknown.

General study findings and limits: The diversity estimates, figures obtained from one million T cells, were considered underestimates.

Healthy Russian Caucasian donors spanned ages roughly 6 to 90 years. Isolation of PBMCs gave at least 6 million cells per sample. The sample comprised blood. This sequence was found in a man between 18 and 29 years old in good health. The chain links TRBV4-2 to TRBJ2-3; 7 bases map to TRBD2. The CDR3 DNA sequence: TGTGCCAGCAGCCTCCCTGGGGGGGTCACAGATACGCAGTATTTT. Translating gives CASSLPGGVTDTQYF.